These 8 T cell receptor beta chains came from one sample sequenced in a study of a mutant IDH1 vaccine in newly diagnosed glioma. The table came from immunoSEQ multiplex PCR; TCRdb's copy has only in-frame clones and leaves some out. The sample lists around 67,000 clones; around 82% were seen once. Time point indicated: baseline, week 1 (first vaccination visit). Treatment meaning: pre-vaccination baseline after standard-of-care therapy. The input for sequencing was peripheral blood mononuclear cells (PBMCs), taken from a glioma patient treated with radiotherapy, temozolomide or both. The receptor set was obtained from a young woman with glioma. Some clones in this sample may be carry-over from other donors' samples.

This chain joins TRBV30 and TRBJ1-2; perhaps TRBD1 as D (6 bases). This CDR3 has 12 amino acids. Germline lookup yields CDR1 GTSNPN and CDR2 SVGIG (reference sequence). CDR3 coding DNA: TGTGCACTACAGGGCCCCACGTTTGGCTACACCTTC. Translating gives CALQGPTFGYTF.

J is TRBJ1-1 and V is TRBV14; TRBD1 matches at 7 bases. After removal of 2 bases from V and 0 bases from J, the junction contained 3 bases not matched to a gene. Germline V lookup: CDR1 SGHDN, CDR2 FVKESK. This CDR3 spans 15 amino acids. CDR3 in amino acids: CASSQRTGMNTEAFF. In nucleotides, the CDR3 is TGTGCCAGCAGCCAACGGACAGGAATGAACACTGAAGCTTTCTTT.

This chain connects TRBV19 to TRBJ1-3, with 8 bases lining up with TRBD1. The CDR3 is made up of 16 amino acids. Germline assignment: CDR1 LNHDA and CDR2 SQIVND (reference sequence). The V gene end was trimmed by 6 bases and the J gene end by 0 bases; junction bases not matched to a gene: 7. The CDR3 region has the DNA TGTGCCAGTAGCGCCCACAGGGGGACCTCTGGAAACACCATATATTTT. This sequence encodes CASSAHRGTSGNTIYF.

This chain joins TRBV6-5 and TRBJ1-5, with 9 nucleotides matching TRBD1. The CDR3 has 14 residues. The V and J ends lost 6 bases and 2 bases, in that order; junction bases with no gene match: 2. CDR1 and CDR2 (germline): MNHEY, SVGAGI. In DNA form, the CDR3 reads TGTGCCAGCAGACGGGACAGGGGCAATCAGCCCCAGCATTTT. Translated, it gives CASRRDRGNQPQHF.

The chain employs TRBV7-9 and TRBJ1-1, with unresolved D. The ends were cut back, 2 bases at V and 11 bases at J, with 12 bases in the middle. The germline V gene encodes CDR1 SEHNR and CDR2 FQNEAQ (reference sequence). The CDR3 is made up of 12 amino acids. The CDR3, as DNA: TGTGCCAGCAGCTTAACCCAGAGGGAGGCTTTCTTT. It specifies CASSLTQREAFF.

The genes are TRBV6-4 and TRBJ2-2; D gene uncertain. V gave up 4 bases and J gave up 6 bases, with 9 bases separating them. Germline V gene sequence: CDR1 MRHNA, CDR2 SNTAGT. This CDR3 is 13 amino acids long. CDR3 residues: CASSGSRAGELFF. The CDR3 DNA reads TGTGCCAGCAGTGGTTCAAGGGCCGGGGAGCTGTTTTTT.

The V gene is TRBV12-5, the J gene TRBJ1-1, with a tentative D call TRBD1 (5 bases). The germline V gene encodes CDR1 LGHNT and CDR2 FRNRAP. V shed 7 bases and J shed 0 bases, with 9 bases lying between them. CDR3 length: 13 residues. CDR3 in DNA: TGTGCTAGTGCCCAACAGGTGAACACTGAAGCTTTCTTT. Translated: CASAQQVNTEAFF.

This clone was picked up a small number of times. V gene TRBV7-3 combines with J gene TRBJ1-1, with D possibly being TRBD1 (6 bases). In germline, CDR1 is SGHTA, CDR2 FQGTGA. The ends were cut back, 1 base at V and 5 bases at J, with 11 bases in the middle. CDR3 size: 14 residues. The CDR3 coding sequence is TGTGCCAGCAGCTTAATTGCAGGGGAGACTGAAGCTTTCTTT. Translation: CASSLIAGETEAFF.